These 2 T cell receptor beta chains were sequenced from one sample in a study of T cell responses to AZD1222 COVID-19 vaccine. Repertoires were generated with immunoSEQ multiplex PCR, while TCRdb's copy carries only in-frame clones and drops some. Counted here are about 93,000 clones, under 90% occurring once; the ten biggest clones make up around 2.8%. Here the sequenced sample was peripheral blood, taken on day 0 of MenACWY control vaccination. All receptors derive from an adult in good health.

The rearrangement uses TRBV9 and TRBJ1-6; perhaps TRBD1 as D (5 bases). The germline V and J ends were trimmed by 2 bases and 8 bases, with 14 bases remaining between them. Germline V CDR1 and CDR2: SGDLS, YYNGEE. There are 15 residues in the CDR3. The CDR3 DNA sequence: TGTGCCAGCAGCGTGGCCGGGACGCAATATTCACCCCTCCACTTT. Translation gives CASSVAGTQYSPLHF.

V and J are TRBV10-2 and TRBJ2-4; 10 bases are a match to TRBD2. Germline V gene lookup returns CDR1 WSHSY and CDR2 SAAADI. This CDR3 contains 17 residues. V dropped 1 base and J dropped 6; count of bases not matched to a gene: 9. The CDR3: CASSEFLSGGALNIQYF. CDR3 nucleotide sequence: TGCGCCAGCAGTGAGTTCCTGAGCGGGGGGGCCTTAAACATTCAGTACTTC.